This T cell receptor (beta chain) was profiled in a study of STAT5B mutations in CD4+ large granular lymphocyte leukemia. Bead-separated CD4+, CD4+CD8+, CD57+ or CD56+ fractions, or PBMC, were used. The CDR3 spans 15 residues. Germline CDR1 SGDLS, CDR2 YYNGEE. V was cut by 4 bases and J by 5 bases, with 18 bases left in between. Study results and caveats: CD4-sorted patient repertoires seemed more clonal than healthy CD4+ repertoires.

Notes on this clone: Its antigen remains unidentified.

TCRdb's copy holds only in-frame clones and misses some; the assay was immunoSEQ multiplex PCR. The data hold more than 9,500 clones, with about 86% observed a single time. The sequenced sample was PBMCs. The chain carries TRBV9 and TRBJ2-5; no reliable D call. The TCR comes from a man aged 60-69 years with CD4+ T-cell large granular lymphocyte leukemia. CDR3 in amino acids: CASSPDGAPSETQYF. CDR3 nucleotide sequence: TGTGCCAGCAGCCCCGACGGAGCGCCGTCGGAGACCCAGTACTTC.